This TCR beta chain came from a study of cytomegalovirus exposure and HLA in healthy donors. Donors were nominally healthy when sampled, though unrecorded immune exposures were likely. The primer mix had 60 Vbeta and 13 Jbeta primers. Some clones are missing from TCRdb's copy, which holds only in-frame ones; the method was immunoSEQ multiplex PCR. The sample has roughly 110,000 clones; 60% to 80% are singletons. This sequence was found in a boy younger than 18 in good health and CMV-seronegative. Source material: PBMCs.

CDR3 sequence reads: CASSLIADTQYF. The CDR3 region has the DNA TGTGCCAGCAGCTTAATCGCAGATACGCAGTATTTT. The rearrangement links TRBV11-2 to TRBJ2-3; D remains unclear. Trimming pared 2 bases from V and 4 bases from J, leaving 4 bases between. The CDR3 sequence is 12 residues long. CDR1 is SGHAT and CDR2 is FQNNGV in the germline V gene.